Sequencing of this T cell receptor (beta chain) was carried out in a study of Tregs in tolerant kidney transplant recipients. Regulatory T cells were sorted from thawed PBMCs rested overnight at 37°C with about 210 IU/ml IL-2. Germline CDR1 and CDR2: GTSNPN and SVGIG (reference sequence). The CDR3 has 14 residues. Trimming removed 4 bases at V and 3 bases at J, with 12 bases between. Clones were sequenced by immunoSEQ multiplex PCR, and TCRdb holds only the in-frame ones, with some missing. The table lists under 95,000 clones, around 93% of them singletons, with approximately 0.33% in the top ten. The rearrangement uses TRBV30 and TRBJ2-2; no clear D gene. The source of this sequence is a human donor who received a combined kidney and bone marrow transplant. The material was Tregs from blood, obtained before the transplant. The CDR3 loop is CAWKDGAHTGELFF. The CDR3 nucleotides are TGTGCCTGGAAGGACGGCGCGCACACCGGGGAGCTGTTTTTT.